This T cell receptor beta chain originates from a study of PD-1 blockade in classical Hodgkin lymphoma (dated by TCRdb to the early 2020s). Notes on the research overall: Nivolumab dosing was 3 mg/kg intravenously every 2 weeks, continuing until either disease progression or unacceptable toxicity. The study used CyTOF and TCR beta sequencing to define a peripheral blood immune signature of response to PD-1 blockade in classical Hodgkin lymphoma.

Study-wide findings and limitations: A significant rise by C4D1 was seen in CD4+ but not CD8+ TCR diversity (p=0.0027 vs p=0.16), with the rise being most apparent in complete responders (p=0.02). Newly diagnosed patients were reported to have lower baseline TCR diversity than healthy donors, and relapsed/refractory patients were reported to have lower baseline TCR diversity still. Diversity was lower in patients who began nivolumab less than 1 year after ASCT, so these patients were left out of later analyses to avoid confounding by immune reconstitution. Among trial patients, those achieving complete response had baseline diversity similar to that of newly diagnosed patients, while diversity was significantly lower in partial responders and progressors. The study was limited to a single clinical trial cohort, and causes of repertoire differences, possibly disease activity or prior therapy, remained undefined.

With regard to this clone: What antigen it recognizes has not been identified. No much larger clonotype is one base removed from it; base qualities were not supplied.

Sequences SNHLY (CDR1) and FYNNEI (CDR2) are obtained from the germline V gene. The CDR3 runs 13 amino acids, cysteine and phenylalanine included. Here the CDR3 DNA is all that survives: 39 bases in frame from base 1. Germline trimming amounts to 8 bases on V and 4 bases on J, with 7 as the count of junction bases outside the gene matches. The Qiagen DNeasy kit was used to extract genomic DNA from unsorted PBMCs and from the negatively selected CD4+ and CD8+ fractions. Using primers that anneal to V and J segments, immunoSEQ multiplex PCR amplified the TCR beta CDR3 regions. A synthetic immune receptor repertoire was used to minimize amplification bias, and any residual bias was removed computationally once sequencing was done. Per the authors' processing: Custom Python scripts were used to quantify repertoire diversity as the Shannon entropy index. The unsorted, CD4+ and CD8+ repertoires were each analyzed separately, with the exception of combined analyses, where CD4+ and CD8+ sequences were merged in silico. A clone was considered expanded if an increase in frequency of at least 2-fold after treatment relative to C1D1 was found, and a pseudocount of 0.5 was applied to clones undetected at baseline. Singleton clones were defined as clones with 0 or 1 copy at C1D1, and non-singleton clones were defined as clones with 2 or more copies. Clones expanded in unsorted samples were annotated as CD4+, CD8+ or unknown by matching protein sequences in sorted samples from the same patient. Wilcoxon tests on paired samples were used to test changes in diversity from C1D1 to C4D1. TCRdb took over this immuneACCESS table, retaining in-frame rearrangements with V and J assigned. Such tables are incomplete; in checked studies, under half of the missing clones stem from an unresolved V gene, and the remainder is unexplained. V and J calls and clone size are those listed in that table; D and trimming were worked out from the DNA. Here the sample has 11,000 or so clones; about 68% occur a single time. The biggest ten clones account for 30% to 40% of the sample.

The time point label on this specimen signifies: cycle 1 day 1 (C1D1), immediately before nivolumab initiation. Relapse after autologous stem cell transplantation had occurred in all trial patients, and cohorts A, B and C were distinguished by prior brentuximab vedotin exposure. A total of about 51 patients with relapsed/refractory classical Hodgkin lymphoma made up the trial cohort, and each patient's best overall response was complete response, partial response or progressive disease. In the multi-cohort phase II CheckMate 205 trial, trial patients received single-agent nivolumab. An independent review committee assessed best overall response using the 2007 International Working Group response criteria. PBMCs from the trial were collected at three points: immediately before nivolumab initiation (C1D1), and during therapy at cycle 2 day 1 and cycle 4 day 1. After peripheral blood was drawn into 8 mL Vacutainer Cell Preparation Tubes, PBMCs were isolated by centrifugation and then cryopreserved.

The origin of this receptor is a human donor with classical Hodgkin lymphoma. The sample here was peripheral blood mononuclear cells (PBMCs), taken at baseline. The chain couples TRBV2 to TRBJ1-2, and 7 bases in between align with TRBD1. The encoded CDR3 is CASAGTGVYGYTF. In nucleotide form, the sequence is TGTGCCAGCGCCGGTACAGGGGTCTATGGCTACACCTTC.